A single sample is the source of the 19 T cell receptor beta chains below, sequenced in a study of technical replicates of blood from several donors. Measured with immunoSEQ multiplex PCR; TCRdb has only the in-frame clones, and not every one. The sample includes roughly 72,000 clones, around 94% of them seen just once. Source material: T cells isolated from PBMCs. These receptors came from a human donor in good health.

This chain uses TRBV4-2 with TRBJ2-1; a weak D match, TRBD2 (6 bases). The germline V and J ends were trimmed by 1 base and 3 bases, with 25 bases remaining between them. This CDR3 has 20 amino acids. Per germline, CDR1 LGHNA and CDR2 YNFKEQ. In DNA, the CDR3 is TGTGCCAGCAGCCAAGTAGGATTTGTAGTAGCGGCCAACAACTACAATGAGCAGTTCTTC. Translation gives CASSQVGFVVAANNYNEQFF.

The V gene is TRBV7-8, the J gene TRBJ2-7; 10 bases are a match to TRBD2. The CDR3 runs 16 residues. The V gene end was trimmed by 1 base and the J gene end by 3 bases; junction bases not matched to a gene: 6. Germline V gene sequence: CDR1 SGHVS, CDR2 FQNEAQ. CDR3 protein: CASSLGGSGRFYEQYF. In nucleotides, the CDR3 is TGTGCCAGCAGCTTAGGGGGTAGCGGGAGGTTCTACGAGCAGTACTTC.

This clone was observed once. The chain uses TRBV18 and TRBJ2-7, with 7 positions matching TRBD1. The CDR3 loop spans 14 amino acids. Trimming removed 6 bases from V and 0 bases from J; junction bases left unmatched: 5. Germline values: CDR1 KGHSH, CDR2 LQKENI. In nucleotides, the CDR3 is TGTGCCAGCTCGCAGGGACAGTACTCCTACGAGCAGTACTTC. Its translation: CASSQGQYSYEQYF.

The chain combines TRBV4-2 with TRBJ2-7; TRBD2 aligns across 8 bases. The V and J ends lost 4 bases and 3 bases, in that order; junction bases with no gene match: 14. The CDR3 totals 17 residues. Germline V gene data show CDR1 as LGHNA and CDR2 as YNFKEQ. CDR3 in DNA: TGTGCCAGCAGCCGCCACCTGGCCGTACTAGCGGACTACGAGCAGTACTTC. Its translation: CASSRHLAVLADYEQYF.

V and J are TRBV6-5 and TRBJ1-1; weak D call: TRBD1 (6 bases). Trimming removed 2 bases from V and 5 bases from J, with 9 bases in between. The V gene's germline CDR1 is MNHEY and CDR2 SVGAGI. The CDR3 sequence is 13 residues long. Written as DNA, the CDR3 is TGTGCCAGCAGTTACGACACAGGGACTGAAGCTTTCTTT. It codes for CASSYDTGTEAFF.

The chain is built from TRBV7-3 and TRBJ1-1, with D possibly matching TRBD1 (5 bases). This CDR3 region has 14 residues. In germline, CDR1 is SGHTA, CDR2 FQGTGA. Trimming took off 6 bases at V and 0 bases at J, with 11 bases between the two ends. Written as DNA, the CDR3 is TGTGCCAGCAGAACAGGACCCATGAACACTGAAGCTTTCTTT. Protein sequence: CASRTGPMNTEAFF.

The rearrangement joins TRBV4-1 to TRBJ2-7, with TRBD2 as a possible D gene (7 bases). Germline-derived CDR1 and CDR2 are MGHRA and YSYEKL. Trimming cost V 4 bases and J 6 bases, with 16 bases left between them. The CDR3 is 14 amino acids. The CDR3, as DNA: TGCGCCAGCAGCCCCCCGGGAGGAGGGGGCGAGCAGTACTTC. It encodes CASSPPGGGGEQYF.

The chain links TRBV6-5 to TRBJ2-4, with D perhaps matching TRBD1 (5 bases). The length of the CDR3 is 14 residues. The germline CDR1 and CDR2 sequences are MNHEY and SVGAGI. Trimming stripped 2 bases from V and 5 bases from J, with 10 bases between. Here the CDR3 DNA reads TGTGCCAGCAGTTACCGAGACAGCGAAAACATTCAGTACTTC. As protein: CASSYRDSENIQYF.

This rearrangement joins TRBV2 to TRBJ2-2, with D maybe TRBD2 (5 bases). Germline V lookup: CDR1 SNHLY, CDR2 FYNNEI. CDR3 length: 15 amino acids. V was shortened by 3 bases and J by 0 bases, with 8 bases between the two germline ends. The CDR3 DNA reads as TGTGCCAGCAGTGACCAACTAGCGAACACCGGGGAGCTGTTTTTT. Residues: CASSDQLANTGELFF.

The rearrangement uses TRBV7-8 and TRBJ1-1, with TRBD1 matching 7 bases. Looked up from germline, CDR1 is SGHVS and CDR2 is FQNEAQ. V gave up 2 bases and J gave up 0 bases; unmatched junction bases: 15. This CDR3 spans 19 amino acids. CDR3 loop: CASSLMGYRGHLMNTEAFF. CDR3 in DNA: TGTGCCAGCAGCTTAATGGGGTATAGGGGGCATCTCATGAACACTGAAGCTTTCTTT.

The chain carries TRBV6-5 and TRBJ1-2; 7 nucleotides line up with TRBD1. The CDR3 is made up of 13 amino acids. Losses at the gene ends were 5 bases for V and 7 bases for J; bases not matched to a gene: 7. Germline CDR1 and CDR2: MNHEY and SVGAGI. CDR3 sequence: CASSARQGFGYTF. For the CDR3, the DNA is TGTGCCAGCAGTGCCAGACAGGGCTTTGGCTACACCTTC.

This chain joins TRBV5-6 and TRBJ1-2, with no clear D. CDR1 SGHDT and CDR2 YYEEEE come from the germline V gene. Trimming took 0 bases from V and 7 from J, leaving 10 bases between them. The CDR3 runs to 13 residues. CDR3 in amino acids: CASSLGEAFGYTF. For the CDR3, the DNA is TGTGCCAGCAGCTTGGGGGAGGCCTTTGGCTACACCTTC. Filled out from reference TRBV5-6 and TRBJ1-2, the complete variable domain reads DAGVTQSPTHLIKTRGQQVTLRCSPKSGHDTVSWYQQALGQGPQFIFQYYEEEERQRGNFPDRFSGHQFPNYSSELNVNALLLGDSALYLCASSLGEAFGYTFGSGTRLTVV.

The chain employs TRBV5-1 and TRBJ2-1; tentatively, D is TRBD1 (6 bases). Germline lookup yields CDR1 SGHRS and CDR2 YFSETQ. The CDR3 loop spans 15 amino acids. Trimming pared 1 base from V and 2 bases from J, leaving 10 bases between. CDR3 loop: CASSLLQGPYNEQFF. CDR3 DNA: TGCGCCAGCAGCTTGTTACAGGGCCCCTACAATGAGCAGTTCTTC.

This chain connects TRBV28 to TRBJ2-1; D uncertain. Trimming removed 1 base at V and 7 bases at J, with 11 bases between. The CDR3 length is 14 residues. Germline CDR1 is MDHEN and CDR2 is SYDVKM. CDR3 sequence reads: CASSLSVAGNEQFF. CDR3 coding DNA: TGTGCCAGCAGTTTATCCGTAGCTGGGAATGAGCAGTTCTTC.

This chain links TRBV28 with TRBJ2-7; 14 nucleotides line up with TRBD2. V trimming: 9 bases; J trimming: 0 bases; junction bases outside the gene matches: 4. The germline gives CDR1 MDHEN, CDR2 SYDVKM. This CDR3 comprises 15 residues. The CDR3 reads CASRLAGGTSYEQYF. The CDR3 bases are TGTGCCAGTCGACTAGCGGGAGGGACCTCCTACGAGCAGTACTTC.

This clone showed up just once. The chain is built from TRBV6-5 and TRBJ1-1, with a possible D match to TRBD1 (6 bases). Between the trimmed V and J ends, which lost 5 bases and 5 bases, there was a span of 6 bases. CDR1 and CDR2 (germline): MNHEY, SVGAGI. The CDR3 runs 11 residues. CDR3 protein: CASSRGTEAFF. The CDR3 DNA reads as TGTGCCAGCAGTAGGGGGACTGAAGCTTTCTTT.

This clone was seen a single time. CDR3 coding DNA: TGTGCCAGCAGTTCACCTGACAGGGCTGAAGAGACCCAGTACTTC. Amino acids: CASSSPDRAEETQYF. This chain joins TRBV11-1 and TRBJ2-5; 7 positions match TRBD1. The CDR3 length is 15 residues. The trim removed 6 bases at V and 3 bases at J, leaving 10 bases unmatched. The germline CDR1 and CDR2 sequences are SGHAT and FQDESV (reference sequence).

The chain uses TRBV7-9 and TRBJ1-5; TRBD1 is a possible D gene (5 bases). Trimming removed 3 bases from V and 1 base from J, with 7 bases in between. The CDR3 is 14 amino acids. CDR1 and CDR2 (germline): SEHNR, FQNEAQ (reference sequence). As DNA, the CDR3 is TGTGCCAGCAGCTTTCAGGGCAGCAATCAGCCCCAGCATTTT. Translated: CASSFQGSNQPQHF.

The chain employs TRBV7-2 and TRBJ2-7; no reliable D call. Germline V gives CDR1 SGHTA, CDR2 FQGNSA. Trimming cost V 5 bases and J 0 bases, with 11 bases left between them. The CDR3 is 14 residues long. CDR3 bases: TGTGCCAGCAGCCGTAGTATTCCCTCCTACGAGCAGTACTTC. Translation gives CASSRSIPSYEQYF.